This TCR beta chain derives from a study of blood T cell repertoires in COVID-19. Sequencing used immunoSEQ multiplex PCR; TCRdb keeps in-frame clones, though not all of them. The sample yields roughly 100,000 clones, approximately 92% seen once. The J segment lost 4 bases and the V segment lost 7 bases, leaving 8 bases of the junction unmatched. The CDR3 consists of 16 residues. Germline V gives CDR1 SNHLY, CDR2 FYNNEI. The specimen sequenced was peripheral blood. This clonotype originated in a woman at least 80 years old with acute or convalescent COVID-19. The chain has TRBV2 and TRBJ2-3; 13 bases line up with TRBD2. In nucleotides, the CDR3 is TGTGCCAGCACCGGACTAGCGGGGGCCCGCGCAGATACGCAGTATTTT. This gives the protein CASTGLAGARADTQYF.